Reported below is one T cell receptor beta chain. Antigen: not known. The data were taken from a study of graft-versus-host responses after intestinal transplantation. Across the whole study: Isolated intestinal, liver-intestinal, or multivisceral transplants were what recipients had. Whole-study results and caveats: In recipient marrow, GvH clones were found, and some appeared first in ileum or blood.

TCRdb keeps only in-frame clones here, not all; method: immunoSEQ multiplex PCR. This sample has more than 10,000 clones, with around four fifths found just once. The sequence derives from a human patient who received an intestinal transplant, so some T cells may come from the graft donor. Sequences were derived from PBMCs, sampled approximately 130 days after transplant.

CDR3 in amino acids: CASSPSGTGKDEKLFF. In DNA, the CDR3 is TGTGCCAGCAGCCCCTCCGGGACAGGGAAGGATGAAAAACTGTTTTTT. The V call is TRBV6-8, the J call TRBJ1-4; 9 nucleotides line up with TRBD1. The CDR3 totals 16 residues. Germline CDR1 reads MNHGY; CDR2 reads SAAAGT. J lost 6 bases, V lost 6 bases, and 11 bases had no gene match.